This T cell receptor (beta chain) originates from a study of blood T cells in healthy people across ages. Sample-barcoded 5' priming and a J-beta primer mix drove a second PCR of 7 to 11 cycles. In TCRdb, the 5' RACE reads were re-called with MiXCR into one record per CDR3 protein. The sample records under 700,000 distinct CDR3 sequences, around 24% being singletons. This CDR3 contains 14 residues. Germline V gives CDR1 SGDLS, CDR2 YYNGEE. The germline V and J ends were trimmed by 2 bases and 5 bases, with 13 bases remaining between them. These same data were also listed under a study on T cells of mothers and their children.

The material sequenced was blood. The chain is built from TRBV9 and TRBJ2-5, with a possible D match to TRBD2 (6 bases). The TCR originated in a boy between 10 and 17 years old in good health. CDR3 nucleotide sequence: TGTGCCAGCAGCGTCCAGGCCAGCGGGGAGACCCAGTACTTC. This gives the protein CASSVQASGETQYF.